This T cell receptor beta chain was observed in a study of shared T cell receptors in the human thymus. This CDR3 spans 17 amino acids. V shed 4 bases and J 1 base; nucleotides not matched to a gene: 12. Per germline, CDR1 SGDLS and CDR2 YYNGEE. Generated by immunoSEQ multiplex PCR, the TCRdb table keeps only in-frame clones and is missing some. The sample lists hundreds of thousands of clones, around 87% occurring once. The same data also went into a second study, on human thymus T cells. That study reports: Thymic material originated from resections removed in the course of corrective heart surgery. Blood and thymic repertoires both appeared biased in V and J gene usage.

The rearrangement joins TRBV9 to TRBJ2-3, with TRBD1 identical over 7 bases. This receptor was taken from a boy in the first two years of life with a congenital heart defect. The specimen was thymocytes. The CDR3 region is CASSREGGRAGTDTQYF. CDR3 nucleotides: TGTGCCAGCAGCCGAGAAGGGGGCAGGGCGGGCACAGATACGCAGTATTTT. The complete variable domain, with remaining parts taken from reference TRBV9 and TRBJ2-3, reads DSGVTQTPKHLITATGQRVTLRCSPRSGDLSVYWYQQSLDQGLQFLIQYYNGEERAKGNILERFSAQQFPDLHSELNLSSLELGDSALYFCASSREGGRAGTDTQYFGPGTRLTVL.